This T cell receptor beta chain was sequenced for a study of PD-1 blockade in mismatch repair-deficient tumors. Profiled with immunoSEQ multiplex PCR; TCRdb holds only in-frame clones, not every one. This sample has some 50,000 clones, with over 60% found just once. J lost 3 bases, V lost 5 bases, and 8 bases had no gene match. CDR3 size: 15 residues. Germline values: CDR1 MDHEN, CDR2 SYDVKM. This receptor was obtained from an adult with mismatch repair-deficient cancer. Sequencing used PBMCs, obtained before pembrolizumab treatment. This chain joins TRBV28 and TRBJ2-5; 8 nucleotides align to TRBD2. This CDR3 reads CASSPRGRGEETQYF. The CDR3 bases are TGTGCCAGCAGTCCCCGGGGGCGGGGGGAAGAGACCCAGTACTTC.